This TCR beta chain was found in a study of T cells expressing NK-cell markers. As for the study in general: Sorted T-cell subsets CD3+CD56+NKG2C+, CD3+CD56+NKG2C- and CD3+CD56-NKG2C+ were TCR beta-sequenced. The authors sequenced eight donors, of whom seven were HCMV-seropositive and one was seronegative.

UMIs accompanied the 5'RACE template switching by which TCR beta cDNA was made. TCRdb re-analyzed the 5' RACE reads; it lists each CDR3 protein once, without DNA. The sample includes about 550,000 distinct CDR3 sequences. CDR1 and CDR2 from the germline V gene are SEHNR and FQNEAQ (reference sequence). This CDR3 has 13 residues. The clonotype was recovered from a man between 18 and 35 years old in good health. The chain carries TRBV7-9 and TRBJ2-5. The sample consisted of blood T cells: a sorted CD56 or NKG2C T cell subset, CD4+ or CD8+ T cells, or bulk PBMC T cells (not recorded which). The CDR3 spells CASSSAAQETQYF.